The source of this T cell receptor beta chain is a study of blood T cell repertoires in COVID-19. Study-level information: There were acute and convalescent COVID-19 samples, and they came from the United States, Italy and Spain. PBMCs, B-cell-depleted T cells, or T cells were the source of the cDNA or gDNA that made up the material.

Germline V gene lookup returns CDR1 SGHTA and CDR2 FQGNSA. Trimming at V came to 5 bases and at J to 3 bases, leaving 13 bases not matched to a gene. The CDR3 is 18 amino acids. Per the study methods: Reference gene primer amplification gave estimated nucleated cell counts. Method: immunoSEQ multiplex PCR; TCRdb's copy keeps in-frame clones and lacks some. V and J calls and clone size follow that table, whereas D and trimming were derived from the DNA. Counted here are 85,000 to 100,000 clones, approximately 84% occurring once; the ten biggest clones make up roughly 17%. The TCR was taken from a woman aged 55-69 years with acute or convalescent COVID-19. The chain employs TRBV7-2 and TRBJ2-3, with 11 bases fitting TRBD2. Material for sequencing was peripheral blood. The CDR3 spells CASSLRGVSGGATDTQYF. The CDR3 DNA follows: TGTGCCAGCAGCCTAAGAGGGGTTAGCGGGGGGGCAACAGATACGCAGTATTTT. Based on the CDR3 plus reference TRBV7-2 and TRBJ2-3, the full variable domain is GAGVSQSPSNKVTEKGKDVELRCDPISGHTALYWYRQSLGQGLEFLIYFQGNSAPDKSGLPSDRFSAERTGGSVSTLTIQRTQQEDSAVYLCASSLRGVSGGATDTQYFGPGTRLTVL.